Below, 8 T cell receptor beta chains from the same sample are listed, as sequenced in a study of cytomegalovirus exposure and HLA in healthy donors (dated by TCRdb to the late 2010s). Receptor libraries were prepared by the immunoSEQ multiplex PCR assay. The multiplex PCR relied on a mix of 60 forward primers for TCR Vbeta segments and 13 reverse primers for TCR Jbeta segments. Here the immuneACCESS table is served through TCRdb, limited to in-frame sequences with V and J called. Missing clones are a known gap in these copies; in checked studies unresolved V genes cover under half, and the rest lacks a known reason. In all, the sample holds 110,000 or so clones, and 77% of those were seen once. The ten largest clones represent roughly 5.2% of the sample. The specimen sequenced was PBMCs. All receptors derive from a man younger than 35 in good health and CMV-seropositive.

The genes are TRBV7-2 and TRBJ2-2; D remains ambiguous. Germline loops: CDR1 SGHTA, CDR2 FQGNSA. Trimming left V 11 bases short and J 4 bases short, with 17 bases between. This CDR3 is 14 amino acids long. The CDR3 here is CARRVDVSTGELFF. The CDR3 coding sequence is TGTGCCCGGAGAGTTGATGTGAGCACCGGGGAGCTGTTTTTT.

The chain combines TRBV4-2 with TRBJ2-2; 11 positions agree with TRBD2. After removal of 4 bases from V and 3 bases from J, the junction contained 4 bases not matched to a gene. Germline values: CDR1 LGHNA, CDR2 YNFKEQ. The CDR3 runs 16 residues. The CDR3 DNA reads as TGTGCCAGCAGCCCACCACTAGCGGGGGACACCGGGGAGCTGTTTTTT. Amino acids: CASSPPLAGDTGELFF.

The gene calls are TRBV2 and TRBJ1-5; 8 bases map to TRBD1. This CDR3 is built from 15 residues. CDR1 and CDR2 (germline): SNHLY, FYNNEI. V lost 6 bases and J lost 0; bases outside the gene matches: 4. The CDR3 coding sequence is TGTGCCAGCAGCCGGACAGGGTATAGCAATCAGCCCCAGCATTTT. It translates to CASSRTGYSNQPQHF.

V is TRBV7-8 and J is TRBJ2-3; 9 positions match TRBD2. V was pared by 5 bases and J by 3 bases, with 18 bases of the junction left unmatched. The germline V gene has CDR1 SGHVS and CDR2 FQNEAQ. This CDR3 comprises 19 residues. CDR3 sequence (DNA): TGTGCCAGCAGCCGGCCAGCCGCGGGAGGGTCGGGTCTTACAGATACGCAGTATTTT. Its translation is CASSRPAAGGSGLTDTQYF.

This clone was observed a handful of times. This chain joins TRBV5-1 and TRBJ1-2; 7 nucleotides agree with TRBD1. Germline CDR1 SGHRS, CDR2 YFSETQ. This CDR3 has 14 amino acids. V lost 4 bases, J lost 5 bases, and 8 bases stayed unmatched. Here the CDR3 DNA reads TGCGCCAGCAGCACCGGGACAGCTCTTTATGGCTACACCTTC. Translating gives CASSTGTALYGYTF.

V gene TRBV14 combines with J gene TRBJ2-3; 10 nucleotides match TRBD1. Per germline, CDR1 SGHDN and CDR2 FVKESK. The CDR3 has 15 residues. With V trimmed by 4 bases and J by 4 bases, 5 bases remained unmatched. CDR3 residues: CASSRTGGEADTQYF. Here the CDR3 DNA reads TGTGCCAGCAGCCGGACAGGGGGAGAAGCAGATACGCAGTATTTT.

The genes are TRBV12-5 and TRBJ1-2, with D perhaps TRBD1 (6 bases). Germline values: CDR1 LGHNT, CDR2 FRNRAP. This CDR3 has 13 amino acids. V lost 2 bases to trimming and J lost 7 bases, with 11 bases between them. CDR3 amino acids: CASGLNRVGGYTF. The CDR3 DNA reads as TGTGCTAGTGGTTTGAACAGGGTGGGTGGCTACACCTTC.

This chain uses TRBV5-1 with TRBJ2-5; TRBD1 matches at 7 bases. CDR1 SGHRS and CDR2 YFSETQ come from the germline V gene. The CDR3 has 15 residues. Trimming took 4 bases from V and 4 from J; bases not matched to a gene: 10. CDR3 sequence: CASSQGQVIVETQYF. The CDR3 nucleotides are TGCGCCAGCAGCCAAGGACAGGTGATTGTAGAGACCCAGTACTTC.